This entry features one T cell receptor (beta chain) sequence. This CDR3 is 14 amino acids long. V was shortened by 2 bases and J by 3 bases, with 7 bases between the two germline ends. These data belong to a study of T-cell memory formation after mild COVID-19. Using its own MiXCR run on the 5' RACE reads, TCRdb lists one record per CDR3 protein. Of over 130,000 distinct CDR3 sequences in the sample, 11% to 15% were seen once. Sequencing input: PBMCs or a T cell subset sorted from them (not recorded which). The receptor was isolated from an adult woman who had mild COVID-19 (a few samples of this study predate the infection). Cell type and time point are not known. The chain has TRBV12-3 or TRBV12-4 and TRBJ2-2; D not resolved. Here the CDR3 DNA reads TGTGCCAGCAGTTTAAAGAGGCACACCGGGGAGCTGTTTTTT. Translating it yields CASSLKRHTGELFF.